The rows below give T cell receptor beta chains drawn from one sample of a study of blood T cell repertoires in COVID-19. The method was immunoSEQ multiplex PCR; TCRdb's version includes in-frame clones alone and lacks a portion of them. The sample shows under 300,000 clones, 70% to 90% of them seen only once. The sample consisted of PBMCs or T cells enriched from blood (not recorded which). The source of these receptors is a woman in her 50s who had recovered from COVID-19. The CDR3 runs from the conserved cysteine through the conserved F or W. The D gene is left open where the match is weak. Size values are once, few and many counts, or a class for expanded clones, and some rows have none.

j_call: TRBJ2-7; cdr3_length: 15; d_call: TRBD2; v_call: TRBV28; clone_size: -; cdr3_aa: CASSLRGLAGYEQYF; cdr3_nt: TGTGCCAGCAGCTTACGGGGACTAGCGGGGTACGAGCAGTACTTC
j_call: TRBJ2-1; cdr3_length: 13; d_call: -; v_call: TRBV5-4; clone_size: -; cdr3_aa: CASSKQGGSEQFF; cdr3_nt: TGTGCCAGCAGCAAACAGGGGGGGAGTGAGCAGTTCTTC
j_call: TRBJ2-7; cdr3_length: 15; d_call: TRBD2; v_call: TRBV7-8; clone_size: -; cdr3_aa: CASSLMAGGPGEQYF; cdr3_nt: TGTGCCAGCAGCTTAATGGCGGGAGGGCCGGGTGAGCAGTACTTC
j_call: TRBJ2-1; cdr3_length: 15; d_call: TRBD1; v_call: TRBV7-2; clone_size: once; cdr3_aa: CASSRGTGRDNEQFF; cdr3_nt: TGTGCCAGCAGCCGGGGGACAGGAAGGGACAATGAGCAGTTCTTC
j_call: TRBJ1-4; cdr3_length: 15; d_call: -; v_call: TRBV5-4; clone_size: -; cdr3_aa: CASSLGQRSGEKLFF; cdr3_nt: TGTGCCAGCAGCTTGGGGCAGCGAAGCGGTGAAAAACTGTTTTTT
j_call: TRBJ1-5; cdr3_length: 14; d_call: TRBD1; v_call: TRBV6-5; clone_size: -; cdr3_aa: CASSYRTGRQPQHF; cdr3_nt: TGTGCCAGCAGTTATCGGACAGGGAGACAGCCCCAGCATTTT
j_call: TRBJ1-1; cdr3_length: 12; d_call: TRBD1; v_call: TRBV29-1; clone_size: few; cdr3_aa: CSGGQQNTEAFF; cdr3_nt: TGCAGCGGGGGACAGCAGAACACTGAAGCTTTCTTT
j_call: TRBJ2-7; cdr3_length: 13; d_call: -; v_call: TRBV12-3/TRBV12-4; clone_size: -; cdr3_aa: CASSTRDSSEQYF; cdr3_nt: TGTGCCAGCAGTACCAGGGACTCTTCGGAGCAGTACTTC
j_call: TRBJ1-5; cdr3_length: 15; d_call: TRBD1; v_call: TRBV7-6; clone_size: once; cdr3_aa: CASSSGTGRNQPQHF; cdr3_nt: TGTGCCAGCAGCTCCGGGACAGGTCGGAATCAGCCCCAGCATTTT
j_call: TRBJ2-7; cdr3_length: 13; d_call: -; v_call: TRBV5-1; clone_size: few; cdr3_aa: CASSFGQAYEQYF; cdr3_nt: TGCGCCAGCAGCTTCGGACAAGCGTACGAGCAGTACTTC
j_call: TRBJ2-7; cdr3_length: 14; d_call: TRBD1; v_call: TRBV27; clone_size: -; cdr3_aa: CASSSGTGLYEQYF; cdr3_nt: TGTGCCAGCAGTTCCGGGACAGGTCTTTACGAGCAGTACTTC
j_call: TRBJ1-6; cdr3_length: 18; d_call: TRBD1; v_call: TRBV7-2; clone_size: -; cdr3_aa: CASSLTGSGSSYNSPLHF; cdr3_nt: TGTGCCAGCAGCTTGACAGGGAGCGGGAGCTCCTATAATTCACCCCTCCACTTT
j_call: TRBJ2-1; cdr3_length: 13; d_call: TRBD2; v_call: TRBV18; clone_size: -; cdr3_aa: CASSPPGTSVQFF; cdr3_nt: TGTGCCAGCTCACCACCCGGGACTAGCGTTCAGTTCTTC
j_call: TRBJ1-1; cdr3_length: 13; d_call: -; v_call: TRBV28; clone_size: once; cdr3_aa: CASSSPGRTEAFF; cdr3_nt: TGTGCCAGCAGTTCTCCCGGGAGGACTGAAGCTTTCTTT
j_call: TRBJ2-3; cdr3_length: 15; d_call: TRBD1; v_call: TRBV6-2/TRBV6-3; clone_size: -; cdr3_aa: CASSLTGGATDTQYF; cdr3_nt: TGTGCCAGCAGTTTGACAGGGGGCGCAACAGATACGCAGTATTTT
j_call: TRBJ1-6; cdr3_length: 15; d_call: -; v_call: TRBV18; clone_size: -; cdr3_aa: CASSRSGPNNSPLHF; cdr3_nt: TGTGCCAGCTCACGGTCAGGGCCCAATAATTCACCCCTCCACTTT
j_call: TRBJ1-1; cdr3_length: 15; d_call: -; v_call: TRBV5-8; clone_size: once; cdr3_aa: CASSLLPVLNTEAFF; cdr3_nt: TGTGCCAGCAGCTTGCTTCCGGTTTTGAACACTGAAGCTTTCTTT
j_call: TRBJ1-2; cdr3_length: 13; d_call: -; v_call: TRBV27; clone_size: -; cdr3_aa: CASSLSESHGYTF; cdr3_nt: TGTGCCAGCAGTTTAAGTGAGTCACATGGCTACACCTTC
j_call: TRBJ1-1; cdr3_length: 17; d_call: TRBD1; v_call: TRBV27; clone_size: -; cdr3_aa: CASRSPVRDRVNTEAFF; cdr3_nt: TGTGCCAGCAGATCCCCCGTCCGGGACAGAGTTAACACTGAAGCTTTCTTT
j_call: TRBJ1-2; cdr3_length: 12; d_call: TRBD1; v_call: TRBV2; clone_size: -; cdr3_aa: CASSEDRQGYTF; cdr3_nt: TGTGCCAGCAGTGAGGACAGGCAGGGCTACACCTTC
j_call: TRBJ2-3; cdr3_length: 15; d_call: -; v_call: TRBV6-4; clone_size: -; cdr3_aa: CASRGSPGSIDTQYF; cdr3_nt: TGTGCCAGCAGAGGCTCGCCCGGGAGCATTGATACGCAGTATTTT
j_call: TRBJ2-7; cdr3_length: 15; d_call: TRBD1; v_call: TRBV27; clone_size: -; cdr3_aa: CASSPAGTGSYEQYF; cdr3_nt: TGTGCCAGCAGTCCCGCCGGGACAGGGTCCTACGAGCAGTACTTC
j_call: TRBJ1-5; cdr3_length: 18; d_call: -; v_call: TRBV28; clone_size: -; cdr3_aa: CASISPGQGFNSNQPQHF; cdr3_nt: TGTGCCAGCATTTCCCCCGGGCAGGGCTTTAATAGCAATCAGCCCCAGCATTTT
j_call: TRBJ1-5; cdr3_length: 15; d_call: -; v_call: TRBV4-2; clone_size: -; cdr3_aa: CASSQDGGVRQPQHF; cdr3_nt: TGTGCCAGCAGCCAAGATGGGGGGGTTCGGCAGCCCCAGCATTTT
j_call: TRBJ2-1; cdr3_length: 12; d_call: -; v_call: TRBV7-9; clone_size: -; cdr3_aa: CASSLNLDKQFF; cdr3_nt: TGTGCCAGCAGCTTAAATCTGGACAAGCAGTTCTTC
j_call: TRBJ1-2; cdr3_length: 15; d_call: TRBD1; v_call: TRBV5-8; clone_size: -; cdr3_aa: CASPWRQGANYGYTF; cdr3_nt: TGTGCCAGCCCTTGGCGGCAGGGGGCTAACTATGGCTACACCTTC
j_call: TRBJ2-7; cdr3_length: 15; d_call: -; v_call: TRBV11-2; clone_size: -; cdr3_aa: CASSLRSGPSYEQYF; cdr3_nt: TGTGCCAGCAGCCTTCGAAGCGGACCCTCCTACGAGCAGTACTTC
j_call: TRBJ2-1; cdr3_length: 15; d_call: TRBD2; v_call: TRBV6-5; clone_size: -; cdr3_aa: CASSRLAGVSNEQFF; cdr3_nt: TGTGCCAGCAGCAGACTAGCGGGAGTTAGCAATGAGCAGTTCTTC
j_call: TRBJ2-1; cdr3_length: 12; d_call: TRBD1; v_call: TRBV2; clone_size: -; cdr3_aa: CASRQGAYEQFF; cdr3_nt: TGTGCCAGCAGACAGGGGGCCTATGAGCAGTTCTTC
j_call: TRBJ1-2; cdr3_length: 12; d_call: -; v_call: TRBV7-9; clone_size: -; cdr3_aa: CASSLTVDGYTF; cdr3_nt: TGTGCCAGCAGCTTGACAGTGGATGGCTACACCTTC
j_call: TRBJ1-5; cdr3_length: 12; d_call: -; v_call: TRBV5-4; clone_size: -; cdr3_aa: CATGRQNQPQHF; cdr3_nt: TGTGCCACAGGTCGGCAGAATCAGCCCCAGCATTTT
j_call: TRBJ1-2; cdr3_length: 13; d_call: -; v_call: TRBV18; clone_size: -; cdr3_aa: CASSTPPIYGYTF; cdr3_nt: TGTGCCAGCTCCACTCCGCCCATCTATGGCTACACCTTC
j_call: TRBJ1-1; cdr3_length: 12; d_call: TRBD1; v_call: TRBV5-1; clone_size: -; cdr3_aa: CASSPTGVDAFF; cdr3_nt: TGCGCCAGCAGCCCGACAGGGGTTGATGCTTTCTTT
j_call: TRBJ2-1; cdr3_length: 14; d_call: TRBD2; v_call: TRBV6-5; clone_size: -; cdr3_aa: CASSGGGARNEQFF; cdr3_nt: TGTGCCAGCAGCGGGGGAGGGGCGCGAAATGAGCAGTTCTTC
j_call: TRBJ2-1; cdr3_length: 14; d_call: -; v_call: TRBV21-1; clone_size: -; cdr3_aa: CARAGTALNNEQFF; cdr3_nt: TGTGCCAGAGCAGGGACTGCTTTAAACAATGAGCAGTTCTTC
j_call: TRBJ1-1; cdr3_length: 13; d_call: -; v_call: TRBV15; clone_size: -; cdr3_aa: CATSRDRGTEAFF; cdr3_nt: TGTGCCACCAGCAGAGATAGGGGAACTGAAGCTTTCTTT
j_call: TRBJ1-4; cdr3_length: 15; d_call: -; v_call: TRBV5-5; clone_size: -; cdr3_aa: CASSYGGTREEKLFF; cdr3_nt: TGTGCCAGCAGCTACGGAGGGACCAGAGAAGAAAAACTGTTTTTT
j_call: TRBJ2-1; cdr3_length: 15; d_call: TRBD2; v_call: TRBV7-8; clone_size: -; cdr3_aa: CASSLAGGPGNEQFF; cdr3_nt: TGTGCCAGCAGCTTGGCGGGAGGGCCGGGAAATGAGCAGTTCTTC
j_call: TRBJ2-7; cdr3_length: 13; d_call: -; v_call: TRBV19; clone_size: -; cdr3_aa: CASSPLQSPEQYF; cdr3_nt: TGTGCCAGTAGTCCCCTACAGAGTCCCGAGCAGTACTTC
j_call: TRBJ2-7; cdr3_length: 14; d_call: -; v_call: TRBV3-1/TRBV3-2; clone_size: -; cdr3_aa: CASSQGGQTYEQYF; cdr3_nt: TGTGCCAGCAGCCAAGGGGGGCAGACCTACGAGCAGTACTTC
j_call: TRBJ2-3; cdr3_length: 12; d_call: -; v_call: TRBV28; clone_size: -; cdr3_aa: CASSLREDTQYF; cdr3_nt: TGTGCCAGCAGCCTTCGGGAAGATACGCAGTATTTT
j_call: TRBJ1-4; cdr3_length: 16; d_call: -; v_call: TRBV7-9; clone_size: -; cdr3_aa: CASSREGAGFNEKLFF; cdr3_nt: TGTGCCAGCAGTAGAGAGGGCGCTGGATTCAATGAAAAACTGTTTTTT
j_call: TRBJ2-7; cdr3_length: 13; d_call: TRBD1; v_call: TRBV5-4; clone_size: -; cdr3_aa: CASSLTGVDEQYF; cdr3_nt: TGTGCCAGCAGCTTGACAGGGGTGGACGAGCAGTACTTC
j_call: TRBJ1-1; cdr3_length: 14; d_call: TRBD1; v_call: TRBV6-5; clone_size: -; cdr3_aa: CASSFRGRDTEAFF; cdr3_nt: TGTGCCAGCAGTTTCAGGGGGCGCGACACTGAAGCTTTCTTT
j_call: TRBJ2-7; cdr3_length: 16; d_call: TRBD1; v_call: TRBV9; clone_size: -; cdr3_aa: CASSVWGTGGIYEQYF; cdr3_nt: TGTGCCAGCAGCGTATGGGGGACAGGGGGTATCTACGAGCAGTACTTC
j_call: TRBJ2-6; cdr3_length: 16; d_call: -; v_call: TRBV4-1; clone_size: -; cdr3_aa: CASSQDGFGGANVLTF; cdr3_nt: TGCGCCAGCAGCCAAGACGGGTTTGGCGGGGCCAACGTCCTGACTTTC
j_call: TRBJ2-1; cdr3_length: 14; d_call: TRBD1; v_call: TRBV5-1; clone_size: -; cdr3_aa: CASSWRQGADEQFF; cdr3_nt: TGCGCCAGCAGCTGGCGACAGGGGGCCGACGAGCAGTTCTTC
j_call: TRBJ2-7; cdr3_length: 16; d_call: -; v_call: TRBV24-1; clone_size: few; cdr3_aa: CATSDPSTGPLGEQYF; cdr3_nt: TGTGCCACCAGTGACCCCTCGACAGGTCCCCTGGGTGAGCAGTACTTC
j_call: TRBJ1-4; cdr3_length: 16; d_call: -; v_call: TRBV4-1; clone_size: -; cdr3_aa: CASSPYFGGLNEKLFF; cdr3_nt: TGCGCCAGCAGCCCCTATTTCGGGGGGCTGAATGAAAAACTGTTTTTT
j_call: TRBJ2-6; cdr3_length: 17; d_call: TRBD1; v_call: TRBV7-9; clone_size: -; cdr3_aa: CASRPGTGLRGANVLTF; cdr3_nt: TGTGCCAGCAGGCCCGGGACAGGGCTAAGGGGGGCCAACGTCCTGACTTTC